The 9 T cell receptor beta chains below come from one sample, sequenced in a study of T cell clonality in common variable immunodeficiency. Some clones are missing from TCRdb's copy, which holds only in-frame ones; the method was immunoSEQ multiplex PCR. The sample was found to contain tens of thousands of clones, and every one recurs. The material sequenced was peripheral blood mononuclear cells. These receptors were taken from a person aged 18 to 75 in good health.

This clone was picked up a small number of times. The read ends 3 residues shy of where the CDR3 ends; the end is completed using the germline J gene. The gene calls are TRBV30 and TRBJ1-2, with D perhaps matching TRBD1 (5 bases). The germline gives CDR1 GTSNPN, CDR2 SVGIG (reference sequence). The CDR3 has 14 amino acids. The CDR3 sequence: CAWRVSGGLLDYTF. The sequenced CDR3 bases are TGTGCCTGGAGGGTTAGCGGGGGACTTCTGGAC. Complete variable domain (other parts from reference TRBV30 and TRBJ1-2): SQTIHQWPATLVQPVGSPLSLECTVEGTSNPNLYWYRQAAGRGLQLLFYSVGIGQISSEVPQNLSASRPQDRQFILSSKKLLLSDSGFYLCAWRVSGGLLDYTFGSGTRLTVV.

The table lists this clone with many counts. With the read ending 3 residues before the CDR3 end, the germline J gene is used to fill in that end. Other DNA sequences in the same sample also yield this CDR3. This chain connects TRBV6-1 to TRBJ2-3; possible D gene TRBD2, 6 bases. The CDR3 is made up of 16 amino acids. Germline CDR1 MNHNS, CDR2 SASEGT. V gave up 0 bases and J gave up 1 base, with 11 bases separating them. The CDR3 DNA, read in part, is TGTGCCAGCAGTGAAGCGGGACTGACTCGCACAGATACG. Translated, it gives CASSEAGLTRTDT. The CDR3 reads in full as CASSEAGLTRTDTQYF.

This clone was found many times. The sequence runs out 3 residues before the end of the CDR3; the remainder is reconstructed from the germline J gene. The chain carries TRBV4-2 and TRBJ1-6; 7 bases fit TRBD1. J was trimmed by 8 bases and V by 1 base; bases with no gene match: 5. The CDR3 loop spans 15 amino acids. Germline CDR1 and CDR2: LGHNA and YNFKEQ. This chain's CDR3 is CASSQARDSDSPLHF. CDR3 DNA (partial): TGTGCCAGCAGCCAAGCTCGGGACAGCGATTCACCC.

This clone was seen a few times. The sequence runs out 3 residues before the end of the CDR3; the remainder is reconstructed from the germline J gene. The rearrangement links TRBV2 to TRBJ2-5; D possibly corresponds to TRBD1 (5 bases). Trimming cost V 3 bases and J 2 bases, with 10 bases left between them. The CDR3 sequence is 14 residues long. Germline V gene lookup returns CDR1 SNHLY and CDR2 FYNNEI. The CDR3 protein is CASSDRAAQETQYF. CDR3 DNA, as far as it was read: TGTGCCAGCAGTGACAGGGCAGCTCAAGAGACC.

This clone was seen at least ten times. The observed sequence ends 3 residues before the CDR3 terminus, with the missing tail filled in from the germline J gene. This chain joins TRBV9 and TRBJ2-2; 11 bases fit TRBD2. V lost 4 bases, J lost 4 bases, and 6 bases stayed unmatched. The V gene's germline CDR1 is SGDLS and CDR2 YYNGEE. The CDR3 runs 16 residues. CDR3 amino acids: CASSLDSGRATGELFF. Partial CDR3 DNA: TGTGCCAGCAGCCTTGATAGCGGGAGGGCCACCGGGGAG.

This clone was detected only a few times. The CDR3 region is CAVGHPYDYTF. CDR3 bases read: TGTGCCGTCGGACACCCCTACGAC. This chain uses TRBV19 with TRBJ1-2; possibly TRBD1 for D (5 bases). The read terminates 3 residues before the CDR3 end, so the remaining end is supplied by the germline J gene. The CDR3 runs 11 residues. CDR1 and CDR2 (germline): LNHDA, SQIVND (reference sequence).

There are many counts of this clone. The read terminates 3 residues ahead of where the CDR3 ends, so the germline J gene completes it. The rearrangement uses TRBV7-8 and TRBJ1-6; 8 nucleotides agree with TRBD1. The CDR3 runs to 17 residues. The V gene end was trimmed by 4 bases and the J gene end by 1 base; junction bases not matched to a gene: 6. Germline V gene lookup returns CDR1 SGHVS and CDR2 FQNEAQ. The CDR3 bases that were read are TGTGCCAGCAGCTCCAAACAGGGGGAATCCTATAATTCACCC. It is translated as CASSSKQGESYNSP. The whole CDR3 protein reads CASSSKQGESYNSPLHF. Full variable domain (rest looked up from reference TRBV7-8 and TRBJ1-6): GAGVSQSPRYKVAKRGQDVALRCDPISGHVSLFWYQQALGQGPEFLTYFQNEAQLDKSGLPSDRFFAERPEGSVSTLKIQRTQQEDSAVYLCASSSKQGESYNSPLHFGNGTRLTVT.

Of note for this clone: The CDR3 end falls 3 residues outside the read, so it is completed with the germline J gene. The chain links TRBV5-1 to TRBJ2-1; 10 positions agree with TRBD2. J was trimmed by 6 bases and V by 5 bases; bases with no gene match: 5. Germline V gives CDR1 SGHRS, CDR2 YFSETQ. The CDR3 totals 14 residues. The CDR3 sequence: CASSRSSGSNEQFF. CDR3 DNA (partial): TGCGCCAGCAGTAGGTCTAGCGGGAGCAATGAG.

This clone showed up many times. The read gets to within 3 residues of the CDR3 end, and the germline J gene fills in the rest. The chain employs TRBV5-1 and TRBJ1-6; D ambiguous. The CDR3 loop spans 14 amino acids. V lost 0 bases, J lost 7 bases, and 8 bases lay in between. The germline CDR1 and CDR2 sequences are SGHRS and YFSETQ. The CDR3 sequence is CASSLDAENSPLHF. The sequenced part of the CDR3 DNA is TGCGCCAGCAGCTTGGATGCGGAAAATTCACCC.